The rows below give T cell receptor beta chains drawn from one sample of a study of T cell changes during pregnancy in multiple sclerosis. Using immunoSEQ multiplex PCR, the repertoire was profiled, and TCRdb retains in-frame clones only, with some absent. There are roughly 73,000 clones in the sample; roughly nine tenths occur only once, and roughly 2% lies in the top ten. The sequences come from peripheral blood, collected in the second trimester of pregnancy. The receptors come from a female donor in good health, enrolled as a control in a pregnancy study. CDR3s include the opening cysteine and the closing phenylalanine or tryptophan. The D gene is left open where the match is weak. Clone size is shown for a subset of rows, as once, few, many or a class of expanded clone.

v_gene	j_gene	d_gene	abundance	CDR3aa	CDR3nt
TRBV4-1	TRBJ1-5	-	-	CASSRSSRQPQHF	TGCGCCAGCAGCCGATCAAGCAGGCAGCCCCAGCATTTT
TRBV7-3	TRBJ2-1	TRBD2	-	CASSFDGAGGPGEQFF	TGTGCCAGCAGCTTTGATGGAGCGGGGGGGCCTGGTGAGCAGTTCTTC
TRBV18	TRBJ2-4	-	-	CASSPQGGAKNIQYF	TGTGCCAGCTCACCCCAGGGGGGTGCCAAAAACATTCAGTACTTC
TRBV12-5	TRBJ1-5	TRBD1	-	CASALGGDRYNSNQPQHF	TGTGCTAGTGCCTTGGGGGGGGACAGGTATAATAGCAATCAGCCCCAGCATTTT
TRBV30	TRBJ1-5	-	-	CAWSALGQLNQPQHF	TGTGCCTGGAGTGCCCTTGGACAGTTAAATCAGCCCCAGCATTTT
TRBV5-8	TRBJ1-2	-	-	CASSLGQNNYGYTF	TGTGCCAGCAGCTTGGGGCAGAATAACTATGGCTACACCTTC
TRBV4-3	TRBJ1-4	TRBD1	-	CASSPQGGLANEKLFF	TGCGCCAGCAGCCCACAGGGGGGCCTCGCTAATGAAAAACTGTTTTTT
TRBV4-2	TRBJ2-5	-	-	CASTNQETQYF	TGTGCCAGCACCAACCAAGAGACCCAGTACTTC
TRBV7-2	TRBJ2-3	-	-	CASSLDSPYSTDTQYF	TGTGCCAGCAGCTTAGACTCTCCCTATAGCACAGATACGCAGTATTTT
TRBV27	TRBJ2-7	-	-	CASSYSRDKQYF	TGTGCCAGCAGTTACTCCCGGGACAAGCAGTACTTC
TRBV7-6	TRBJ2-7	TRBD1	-	CASSPIGDRGDEQYF	TGTGCCAGCAGCCCTATCGGGGACAGGGGGGACGAGCAGTACTTC
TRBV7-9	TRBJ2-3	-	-	CASSLGTGGVTDTQYF	TGTGCCAGCAGCTTAGGTACGGGGGGCGTTACAGATACGCAGTATTTT
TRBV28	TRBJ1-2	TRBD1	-	CATVWDRVYGYTF	TGTGCCACCGTCTGGGACAGGGTCTATGGCTACACCTTC
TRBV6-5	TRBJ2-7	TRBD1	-	CASRGRQGAGEQYF	TGTGCCAGCAGGGGTCGACAGGGGGCGGGCGAGCAGTACTTC
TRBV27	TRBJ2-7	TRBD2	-	CASRRTSGSYEQYF	TGTGCCAGCAGAAGGACTAGCGGCTCCTACGAGCAGTACTTC
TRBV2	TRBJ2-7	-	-	CASSEAGTLAYEQYF	TGTGCCAGCAGTGAAGCCGGGACTTTAGCCTACGAGCAGTACTTC
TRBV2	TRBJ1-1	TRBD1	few	CASSAFRTGNTEAFF	TGTGCCAGCAGTGCATTTCGGACAGGGAACACTGAAGCTTTCTTT
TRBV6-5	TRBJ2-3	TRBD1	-	CASSPGQGTDTQYF	TGTGCCAGCAGTCCGGGACAGGGCACAGATACGCAGTATTTT
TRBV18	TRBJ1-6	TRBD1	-	CASSQTGLEAPLHF	TGTGCCAGCTCACAGACAGGGCTGGAGGCACCCCTCCACTTT
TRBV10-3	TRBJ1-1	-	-	CAISPGQGDGAFF	TGTGCCATCAGCCCCGGACAAGGGGATGGGGCTTTCTTT
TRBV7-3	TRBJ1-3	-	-	CASSRSGGERNTIYF	TGTGCCAGCAGCCGCTCCGGAGGGGAGAGAAACACCATATATTTT
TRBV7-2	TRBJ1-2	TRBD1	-	CASSVGTGLNYGYTF	TGTGCCAGCAGCGTCGGGACAGGGTTAAACTATGGCTACACCTTC
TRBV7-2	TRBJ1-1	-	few	CASSLGETGKTEAFF	TGTGCCAGCAGCTTAGGTGAGACAGGCAAGACTGAAGCTTTCTTT
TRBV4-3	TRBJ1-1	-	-	CASSKAGSTEAFF	TGCGCCAGCAGCAAGGCCGGGAGCACTGAAGCTTTCTTT
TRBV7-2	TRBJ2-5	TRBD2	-	CASSLPTSGGPLQETQYF	TGTGCCAGCAGCTTGCCGACTAGCGGGGGCCCTCTCCAAGAGACCCAGTACTTC
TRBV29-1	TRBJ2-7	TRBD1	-	CSVVGTVAPYEQYF	TGCAGCGTAGTCGGGACAGTCGCCCCCTACGAGCAGTACTTC
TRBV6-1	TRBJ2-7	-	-	CASSEKWDKIYEQYF	TGTGCCAGCAGTGAAAAATGGGACAAGATATACGAGCAGTACTTC
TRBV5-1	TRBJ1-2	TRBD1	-	CASSLEGQGQGYTF	TGCGCCAGCAGCTTGGAGGGACAGGGGCAAGGCTACACCTTC
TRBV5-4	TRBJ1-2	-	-	CASSLDRAGNYGYTF	TGTGCCAGCAGCTTGGACAGGGCTGGGAACTATGGCTACACCTTC
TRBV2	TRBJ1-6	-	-	CASKAQVPLHF	TGTGCCAGCAAAGCACAGGTACCCCTCCACTTT
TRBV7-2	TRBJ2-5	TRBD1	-	CASSLVGTGQETQYF	TGTGCCAGCAGCTTAGTAGGGACAGGCCAAGAGACCCAGTACTTC
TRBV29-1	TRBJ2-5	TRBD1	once	CSVDGPTGGGETQYF	TGCAGCGTTGATGGCCCGACAGGGGGGGGAGAGACCCAGTACTTC
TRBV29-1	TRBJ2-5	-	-	CSVAKGGETQYF	TGCAGCGTTGCTAAGGGAGGCGAGACCCAGTACTTC
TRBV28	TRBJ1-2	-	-	CASSLRGGPNYGYTF	TGTGCCAGCAGTTTACGAGGGGGACCCAACTATGGCTACACCTTC
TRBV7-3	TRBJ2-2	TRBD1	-	CASSPPGGKNTGELFF	TGTGCCAGCAGCCCCCCAGGGGGCAAGAACACCGGGGAGCTGTTTTTT
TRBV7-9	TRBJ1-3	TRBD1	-	CASSQDRVPGNTIYF	TGTGCCAGCAGCCAGGACAGGGTACCGGGAAACACCATATATTTT
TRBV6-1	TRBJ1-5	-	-	CASGQIYSNQPQHF	TGTGCCAGCGGGCAGATCTATAGCAATCAGCCCCAGCATTTT
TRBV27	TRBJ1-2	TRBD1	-	CASRTGQGSGYTF	TGTGCCAGCAGGACGGGACAGGGGAGTGGCTACACCTTC
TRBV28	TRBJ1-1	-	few	CASSPTANTEAFF	TGTGCCAGCAGTCCTACAGCGAACACTGAAGCTTTCTTT
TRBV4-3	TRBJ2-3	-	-	CASSQEPGQYAADTQYF	TGCGCCAGCAGCCAAGAACCAGGACAGTATGCCGCGGATACGCAGTATTTT
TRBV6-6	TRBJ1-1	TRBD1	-	CASSYSHQGAAFF	TGTGCCAGCAGTTACTCGCACCAGGGGGCGGCTTTCTTT